The 8 T cell receptor beta chains listed next were all sequenced from one sample in a study of a mutant IDH1 vaccine in newly diagnosed glioma. Sequencing used immunoSEQ multiplex PCR; TCRdb keeps in-frame clones, though not all of them. The sample lists about 98,000 clones, roughly 90% occurring once. Time point reported: baseline, week 1 (first vaccination visit). Treatment noted: pre-vaccination baseline after standard-of-care therapy. The material was PBMCs, obtained from a glioma patient treated with radiotherapy, temozolomide or both. These receptors all stem from a woman between 50 and 59 years old with glioma.

The chain joins TRBV7-9 to TRBJ2-7; maybe TRBD1 (5 bases). The ends were cut back, 3 bases at V and 2 bases at J, with 8 bases in the middle. The CDR3 spans 13 residues. Germline CDR1 and CDR2: SEHNR and FQNEAQ (reference sequence). The CDR3 is CASSFRVTYEQYF. CDR3 DNA sequence: TGTGCCAGCAGCTTCAGGGTTACCTACGAGCAGTACTTC. Based on the CDR3 plus reference TRBV7-9 and TRBJ2-7, the full variable domain is DTGVSQNPRHKITKRGQNVTFRCDPISEHNRLYWYRQTLGQGPEFLTYFQNEAQLEKSRLLSDRFSAERPKGSFSTLEIQRTEQGDSAMYLCASSFRVTYEQYFGPGTRLTVT.

The rearrangement joins TRBV6-5 to TRBJ1-4; 8 nucleotides match TRBD1. Germline V lookup: CDR1 MNHEY, CDR2 SVGAGI. The CDR3 consists of 14 residues. Trimming took 4 bases from V and 7 from J; bases not matched to a gene: 5. DNA for the CDR3: TGTGCCAGCAGTTCCCTCGACAGGGGTGAAAAACTGTTTTTT. It translates to CASSSLDRGEKLFF.

This chain connects TRBV4-2 to TRBJ2-3, with 7 bases matching TRBD2. The CDR3 length is 16 residues. Germline lookup yields CDR1 LGHNA and CDR2 YNFKEQ. The V segment lost 2 bases and the J segment 0 bases; nucleotides outside the gene matches: 5. CDR3 coding DNA: TGTGCCAGCAGCCAAACGCTAGCGGTAAGCACAGATACGCAGTATTTT. Translation: CASSQTLAVSTDTQYF.

The table lists this clone with a count of one. Other DNA sequences of this sample code for an identical CDR3. The J gene is TRBJ2-3, the V gene TRBV18, with 14 bases aligning to TRBD2. The CDR3 is 15 residues long. Germline V gene sequence: CDR1 KGHSH, CDR2 LQKENI. Trimming removed 3 bases from V and 4 bases from J; junction bases left unmatched: 0. The chain's CDR3 is CASSPGLAGADTQYF. DNA of the CDR3: TGTGCCAGCTCACCGGGACTAGCGGGGGCAGATACGCAGTATTTT.

The chain joins TRBV5-1 to TRBJ2-7; 10 bases agree with TRBD1. This CDR3 is built from 14 residues. With V trimmed by 4 bases and J by 5 bases, 6 bases remained unmatched. Germline V lookup: CDR1 SGHRS, CDR2 YFSETQ. The CDR3 nucleotides are TGCGCCAGCAGCCCGGGACAGGGGTCCCACGAGCAGTACTTC. It translates to CASSPGQGSHEQYF.

The J gene is TRBJ2-3, the V gene TRBV28; 9 bases match TRBD2. Germline V gives CDR1 MDHEN, CDR2 SYDVKM. V was clipped by 7 bases and J by 5 bases; unmatched bases: 10. The CDR3 runs 15 residues. The CDR3 nucleotides read TGTGCCAGCATCGGAGGGGCTAGCGGGATAGATACGCAGTATTTT. Translating gives CASIGGASGIDTQYF.

V is TRBV30 and J is TRBJ2-2, with 14 bases fitting TRBD2. CDR3 size: 19 residues. With V trimmed by 0 bases and J by 3 bases, 9 bases remained unmatched. Germline CDR1 and CDR2: GTSNPN and SVGIG (reference sequence). CDR3 bases: TGTGCCTGGAGTGTACAAGGGACTAGCGGGAGAGGGTACACCGGGGAGCTGTTTTTT. Its translation: CAWSVQGTSGRGYTGELFF.

CDR3 in amino acids: CASSQEGFTDTQYF. CDR3 nucleotide sequence: TGTGCCAGCAGCCAAGAAGGCTTTACAGATACGCAGTATTTT. The rearrangement links TRBV4-2 to TRBJ2-3; unclear D gene. The V gene's germline CDR1 is LGHNA and CDR2 YNFKEQ. The V gene lost 0 bases and the J gene lost 3 bases, with 7 bases spanning the gap. The CDR3 is made up of 14 amino acids.